This is a list of T cell receptor beta chains from one sample in a study of glioma-infiltrating T cells after dendritic cell vaccination. Here immunoSEQ multiplex PCR was the method, and the copy in TCRdb shows in-frame clones only, minus some. The profile shows approximately 92,000 clones, around 80% of them singletons. The sequencing here drew on blood, taken after dendritic cell vaccination. These receptors were collected from a human donor with glioblastoma. CDR3s include the opening cysteine and the closing phenylalanine or tryptophan. Fields, in order: J gene, D gene, clone size, V gene, CDR3 DNA, CDR3 protein. The D gene is left open where the match is weak. The size of a clone is reported for some rows only, either as once, few or many, or as a class for expanded clones.

TRBJ2-3,TRBD2,.,TRBV19,TGTGCCAGTAGGCTATTAGCGGGAGCGGCAGATACGCAGTATTTT,CASRLLAGAADTQYF
TRBJ1-4,.,.,TRBV27,TGTGCCAGCAGTTTACGGGTTCGAGAAAAACTGTTTTTT,CASSLRVREKLFF
TRBJ2-1,TRBD2,few,TRBV19,TGTGCCAGTAAGCGAACCGGGACTAGCGGGTACAATGAGCAGTTCTTC,CASKRTGTSGYNEQFF
TRBJ1-1,.,.,TRBV4-1,TGCGCCAGCAGCCGGTCGTGGGGGGGTAGTACTGAAGCTTTCTTT,CASSRSWGGSTEAFF
TRBJ1-2,.,.,TRBV4-1,TGCGCCAGCAGTGGGCAGGGTAACTATGGCTACACCTTC,CASSGQGNYGYTF
TRBJ1-1,TRBD1,.,TRBV7-9,TGTGCCAGCAGCTTGCCGACAGGGGTCGCTTCTGAAGCTTTCTTT,CASSLPTGVASEAFF
TRBJ1-1,.,.,TRBV5-4,TGTGCCAGCAGCTCAGGAACGGGACAAAGGAACACTGAAGCTTTCTTT,CASSSGTGQRNTEAFF
TRBJ1-6,.,.,TRBV6-5,TGTGCCAGCAGCAGGTTAAATTCACCCCTCCACTTT,CASSRLNSPLHF
TRBJ2-5,TRBD2,.,TRBV9,TGTGCCAGCAGCGTAGACATCTGGGGGGGACAAGAGACCCAGTACTTC,CASSVDIWGGQETQYF
TRBJ1-3,TRBD1,.,TRBV6-5,TGTGCCAGCACCCAATCCGACAGGGCTGGAAACACCATATATTTT,CASTQSDRAGNTIYF
TRBJ2-1,.,.,TRBV9,TGTGCCAGCAGCGTAGCTAGTGGGGGGTCCCCCTACAATGAGCAGTTCTTC,CASSVASGGSPYNEQFF
TRBJ2-1,TRBD2,.,TRBV7-9,TGTGCCAGCAGCGAACTAGCGGGGGTAGTGTATGAGCAGTTCTTC,CASSELAGVVYEQFF
TRBJ1-4,.,.,TRBV30,TGTGCCTGGAGTGTACGTGGCAGGGTTGATGAAAAACTGTTTTTT,CAWSVRGRVDEKLFF
TRBJ2-1,TRBD2,.,TRBV5-4,TGTGCCAGCCGGGGGGGACCTAACTCCTACAATGAGCAGTTCTTC,CASRGGPNSYNEQFF
TRBJ1-1,TRBD1,.,TRBV5-4,TGTGCCAGCAGTCGACAGGGTAAGGGGGCTTTCTTT,CASSRQGKGAFF
TRBJ2-1,.,.,TRBV5-4,TGTGCCAGCAGCTTGGGGGGCCACTACAATGAGCAGTTCTTC,CASSLGGHYNEQFF
TRBJ2-1,TRBD2,.,TRBV5-1,TGCGCCAGCAGCTCCCGACTAGCGGGAGAGAAGAACAATGAGCAGTTCTTC,CASSSRLAGEKNNEQFF
TRBJ1-2,.,few,TRBV2,TGTGCCAGCAGTCTCGGGGGCTATGGCTACACCTTC,CASSLGGYGYTF
TRBJ2-1,TRBD2,.,TRBV7-8,TGTGCCAGCAGCCCCCCCGCTCGGGGAGGGCGGAATGAGCAGTTCTTC,CASSPPARGGRNEQFF
TRBJ2-5,TRBD2,few,TRBV2,TGTGCCAGCAGTGTAGGAGGACTAGTGAGTGGAGAGACCCAGTACTTC,CASSVGGLVSGETQYF
TRBJ2-3,.,.,TRBV11-2,TGTGCCAGCAGCAAAAACGTTGTGGGGGGGCGTTCAGATACGCAGTATTTT,CASSKNVVGGRSDTQYF
TRBJ1-3,.,.,TRBV13,TGTGCCAGCAGCTTTCGGCAGGGAGGAAACACCATATATTTT,CASSFRQGGNTIYF
TRBJ1-1,.,.,TRBV10-3,TGTGCCATCACCATGACAGGAGTCATGAACACTGAAGCTTTCTTT,CAITMTGVMNTEAFF
TRBJ1-2,TRBD1,.,TRBV6-1,TGTGCCAGCAGTGAAACGCCGGGACAGAACTATGGCTACACCTTC,CASSETPGQNYGYTF
TRBJ2-7,.,few,TRBV6-1,TGTGCCAGCAGTGAAGACTGGGGAGACGAGCAGTACTTC,CASSEDWGDEQYF
TRBJ2-7,.,.,TRBV11-2,TGTGCCAGCAGCTTAGGGGGTGGGGGGGCGGCGTCCTACGAGCAGTACTTC,CASSLGGGGAASYEQYF
TRBJ1-4,.,.,TRBV7-2,TGTGCCAGCAGCAGGGGGACGCATGCAACTAATGAAAAACTGTTTTTT,CASSRGTHATNEKLFF
TRBJ2-7,.,.,TRBV7-9,TGTGCCAGCAGCCCCATGAGCTCCTACGAGCAGTACTTC,CASSPMSSYEQYF
TRBJ2-3,TRBD2,few,TRBV11-1,TGTGCCAGCAGCTTAGTTTTTTTTGGCGCTAGCGGAACAGATACGCAGTATTTT,CASSLVFFGASGTDTQYF
TRBJ1-1,.,once,TRBV5-4,TGTGCCAGCAGCTTGGGCAGGGGCGGCATGAACACTGAAGCTTTCTTT,CASSLGRGGMNTEAFF
TRBJ1-1,.,.,TRBV18,TGTGCCAGCTCACCCCTCGGGGTGAGGGACACTGAAGCTTTCTTT,CASSPLGVRDTEAFF
TRBJ2-3,TRBD1,.,TRBV27,TGTGCCAGCAGTCTGCCGGGACAGGGCTCGAGGACAGATACGCAGTATTTT,CASSLPGQGSRTDTQYF
TRBJ1-2,.,.,TRBV5-8,TGTGCCAGCAGGGTCCGGACACTCTATGGCTACACCTTC,CASRVRTLYGYTF